This TCR beta chain originates from a study of STAT5B mutations in CD4+ large granular lymphocyte leukemia. Per the original methods: The detection floor for productive clonotype frequency was 2.59 x 10-5. Sequencing was performed with immunoSEQ multiplex PCR; in TCRdb, only in-frame clones are kept and a portion is missing. From that table come the V and J calls and clone size; the DNA was used to work out D and trimming. The data contain under 40,000 clones, around 80% of them singletons. As regards this clone: Its specificity is unknown.

General study points: No patients shared main leukemic clonotypes, though around 27% appeared at low frequency elsewhere.

Material for sequencing was CD4+ T cells from blood buffy coats. The sequence came from a human donor in good health.

The chain's CDR3 is CSVEEGLAGGSFF. The CDR3 DNA follows: TGCAGCGTTGAAGAGGGACTAGCGGGAGGGTCGTTCTTC. This chain links TRBV29-1 with TRBJ2-1; TRBD2 matches at 16 bases. Per the germline V gene, CDR1 is SQVTM and CDR2 is ANQGSEA. Trimming took 0 bases from V and 15 from J; bases not matched to a gene: 2. The CDR3 is made up of 13 amino acids.